This passage covers 13 T cell receptor beta chains from one sample sequenced in a study of CD8 T cells in ankylosing spondylitis. General study results and limits: Characteristic of ankylosing spondylitis blood, it appeared, was a TCR beta motif comprising roughly eight highly homologous variants.

TCRdb reprocessed the 5' RACE reads via MiXCR and lists one record per CDR3 protein. The sample has some 700,000 distinct CDR3 sequences; under 20% are singletons. Their antigens are not known. Sample: blood, either unsorted or a sorted T cell fraction (not recorded which). The receptors were sampled from a male donor with ankylosing spondylitis.

Here the CDR3 DNA reads TGTGCCACCAGTGATTCCGGGACCCCCACAGATACGCAGTATTTT. Translating gives CATSDSGTPTDTQYF. V usage is TRBV24-1 and J usage is TRBJ2-3, with D possibly called TRBD1 or TRBD2 (5 bases each). V dropped 2 bases and J dropped 2 bases, with 10 bases sitting between them. The germline V gene has CDR1 KGHDR and CDR2 SFDVKD. The CDR3 spans 15 residues.

This clonotype has just a few counts. V is TRBV4-1 and J is TRBJ2-2; 8 bases fit TRBD1. CDR1 and CDR2 from the germline V gene are MGHRA and YSYEKL. The trim removed 9 bases at V and 3 bases at J, leaving 12 bases unmatched. This CDR3 is 16 amino acids long. CDR3 sequence (DNA): TGCGCCAGTGAAAGGGGGCAGGGGGCTTACACCGGGGAGCTGTTTTTT. Protein product: CASERGQGAYTGELFF.

The sample holds many counts of this clonotype. The chain links TRBV12-3 or TRBV12-4 to TRBJ2-5, with 8 bases lining up with TRBD2. The CDR3 spans 16 residues. The junction had 8 bases not matched to a gene; V was cut back by 5 bases and J by 0 bases. CDR3 in DNA: TGTGCCAGCAGTCCGCCGGGGCGGGGGGACCAAGAGACCCAGTACTTC. Residues: CASSPPGRGDQETQYF.

The chain joins TRBV29-1 to TRBJ2-1, with a weak D call TRBD2 (6 bases). V lost 3 bases and J 0 bases, leaving 15 bases between the germline ends. This CDR3 comprises 16 residues. Germline V gene data show CDR1 as SQVTM and CDR2 as ANQGSEA. CDR3 protein: CSVEGGSVSSYNEQFF. CDR3 nucleotides: TGCAGCGTTGAGGGGGGTAGCGTTAGCTCCTACAATGAGCAGTTCTTC.

The chain joins TRBV11-2 to TRBJ1-2; no firm D call. CDR1 is SGHAT and CDR2 is FQNNGV in the germline V gene. The V end lost 0 bases, the J end lost 8 bases, and 13 bases lay between the germline ends. The CDR3 is made up of 14 amino acids. In DNA form, the CDR3 reads TGTGCCAGCAGCTTAGAATCCGGCGTGGGAGGCTACACCTTC. This codes for CASSLESGVGGYTF.

The rearrangement joins TRBV12-3 or TRBV12-4 to TRBJ2-3, with 8 bases lining up with TRBD1. The CDR3 runs 12 residues. The J segment lost 9 bases and the V segment lost 6 bases, leaving 5 bases of the junction unmatched. CDR3 in DNA: TGTGCCAGCAGAACAGGACAGGGCACGCAGTATTTT. It codes for CASRTGQGTQYF.

This chain connects TRBV7-9 to TRBJ1-1, with D unclear. From germline, CDR1 is SEHNR and CDR2 FQNEAQ (reference sequence). V dropped 6 bases and J dropped 2 bases, with 13 bases sitting between them. This CDR3 is built from 14 residues. This chain's CDR3 is CASRRGGYNTEAFF. CDR3 nucleotide sequence: TGTGCCAGCAGACGCGGAGGTTACAACACTGAAGCTTTCTTT.

In its sample, this clonotype was seen a few times. V gene TRBV9 combines with J gene TRBJ2-3, with a tentative D call TRBD2 (5 bases). The CDR3 spans 14 residues. V was shortened by 4 bases and J by 4 bases, with 13 bases between the two germline ends. Germline V lookup: CDR1 SGDLS, CDR2 YYNGEE. In nucleotides, the CDR3 is TGTGCCAGCAGCACACTAGAGGTAGCAGATACGCAGTATTTT. Its protein product is CASSTLEVADTQYF.

This clonotype has more than one count but fewer than ten. The chain is built from TRBV5-1 and TRBJ2-1; tentative D call: TRBD2 (6 bases). The V end was cut by 0 bases, the J end by 10 bases, with 14 bases between. CDR3 length: 14 amino acids. Per the germline V gene, CDR1 is SGHRS and CDR2 is YFSETQ. As DNA, the CDR3 is TGCGCCAGCAGCTTGGTTTCCCCGGCGGGGGAGCAGTTCTTC. Its translation: CASSLVSPAGEQFF.

This clonotype appeared a few times. The J gene is TRBJ1-6, the V gene TRBV5-1; no reliable D call. The CDR3 is made up of 16 amino acids. The V end lost 4 bases, the J end lost 0 bases, and 11 bases lay between the germline ends. Per the germline V gene, CDR1 is SGHRS and CDR2 is YFSETQ. CDR3 DNA: TGCGCCAGCAGCCCAACGAGGAGCTCCTATAATTCACCCCTCCACTTT. It specifies CASSPTRSSYNSPLHF.

CDR3 loop: CASSRGTAEAFF. The CDR3 region has the DNA TGTGCCAGCAGCCGTGGGACGGCTGAAGCTTTCTTT. The V and J genes are TRBV3-1 and TRBJ1-1, with D possibly being TRBD1 (5 bases). Trimming stripped 4 bases from V and 6 bases from J, with 9 bases between. Germline V gene lookup returns CDR1 LGHDT and CDR2 YNNKEL (reference sequence). CDR3 length equals 12 residues.

In this sample, this clonotype turned up a few times. The chain carries TRBV29-1 and TRBJ2-1; TRBD2 matches 7 bases. V dropped 4 bases and J dropped 0; count of bases not matched to a gene: 18. The CDR3 extends over 19 amino acids. Germline CDR1 SQVTM, CDR2 ANQGSEA. CDR3 amino acids: CSVAGLASGPEGSYNEQFF. CDR3 bases: TGCAGCGTTGCGGGCTTGGCTAGCGGCCCTGAAGGCTCCTACAATGAGCAGTTCTTC.

The rearrangement links TRBV29-1 to TRBJ2-2; TRBD1 or TRBD2 may be the D gene (6 bases each). CDR3 size: 15 residues. Per germline, CDR1 SQVTM and CDR2 ANQGSEA. V lost 6 bases to trimming and J lost 4 bases, with 18 bases between them. The CDR3 region is CSVSRGAGGTGELFF. The CDR3 region has the DNA TGCAGCGTGTCGAGGGGGGCAGGCGGCACCGGGGAGCTGTTTTTT.